Shown below are 3 T cell receptor beta chains from a single sample sequenced in a study of CD8 T cells in ankylosing spondylitis. Findings of the study overall: There was a TCR beta motif, made of 7 to 9 highly homologous variants, that appeared characteristic of ankylosing spondylitis blood.

A single record per CDR3 protein comes from TCRdb applying MiXCR to the 5' RACE reads. This table holds about 210,000 distinct CDR3 sequences, about 7% found once. The antigens these receptors bind are not known. The specimen was blood, either unsorted or a sorted T cell fraction (not recorded which). Receptors were obtained from a male donor with ankylosing spondylitis.

In its sample, this clonotype was seen many times. The chain couples TRBV11-3 to TRBJ2-3; the match to TRBD1 covers 7 bases. The V and J ends lost 8 bases and 2 bases, in that order; junction bases with no gene match: 16. Per germline, CDR1 SGHNT and CDR2 YENEEA. The CDR3 runs to 17 residues. CDR3 protein: CASAETDRDSATDTQYF. The DNA for the CDR3 is TGTGCCAGCGCCGAAACAGACCGGGACAGCGCCACAGATACGCAGTATTTT.

This clonotype showed up just a few times. J is TRBJ1-3 and V is TRBV20-1; D remains unclear. CDR1 is DFQATT, CDR2 SNEGSKA, per germline (reference sequence). Trimming removed 1 base at V and 0 bases at J, with 4 bases between. This CDR3 has 13 residues. For the CDR3, the DNA is TGCAGTGCTAGAGTCGCCTCTGGAAACACCATATATTTT. It specifies CSARVASGNTIYF.

The CDR3 region is CASSPAPRMNTEAFF. DNA for the CDR3: TGTGCCAGCAGCCCTGCCCCTCGGATGAACACTGAAGCTTTCTTT. The V gene is TRBV5-6, the J gene TRBJ1-1; D is unclear. Germline V CDR1 and CDR2: SGHDT, YYEEEE. Trimming took off 4 bases at V and 0 bases at J, with 13 bases between the two ends. This CDR3 is built from 15 residues.